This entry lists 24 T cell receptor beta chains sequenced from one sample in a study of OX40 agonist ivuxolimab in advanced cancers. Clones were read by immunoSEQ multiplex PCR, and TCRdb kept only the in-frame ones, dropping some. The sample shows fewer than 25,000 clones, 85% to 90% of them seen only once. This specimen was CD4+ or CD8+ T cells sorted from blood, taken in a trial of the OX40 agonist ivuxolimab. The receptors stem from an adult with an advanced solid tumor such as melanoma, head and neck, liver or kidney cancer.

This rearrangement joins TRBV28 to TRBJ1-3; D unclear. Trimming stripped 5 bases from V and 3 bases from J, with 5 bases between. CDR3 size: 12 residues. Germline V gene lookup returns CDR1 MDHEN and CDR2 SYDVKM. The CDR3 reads CASSRGGNTIYF. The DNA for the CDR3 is TGTGCCAGCAGTCGAGGTGGAAACACCATATATTTT.

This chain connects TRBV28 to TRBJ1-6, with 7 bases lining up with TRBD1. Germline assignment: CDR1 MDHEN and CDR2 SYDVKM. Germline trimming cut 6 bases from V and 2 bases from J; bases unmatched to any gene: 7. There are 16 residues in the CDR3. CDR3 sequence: CASRRPGGPYNSPLHF. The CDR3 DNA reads TGTGCCAGCAGACGACCAGGGGGGCCCTATAATTCACCCCTCCACTTT.

CDR3 in DNA: TGTGCCAGCAGCTTAACAGGGGGCCTATTAGATACGCAGTATTTT. This encodes CASSLTGGLLDTQYF. The V gene is TRBV7-3, the J gene TRBJ2-3, with 7 bases fitting TRBD1. The CDR3 runs to 15 residues. V shed 0 bases and J 5 bases; nucleotides not matched to a gene: 5. Germline values: CDR1 SGHTA, CDR2 FQGTGA.

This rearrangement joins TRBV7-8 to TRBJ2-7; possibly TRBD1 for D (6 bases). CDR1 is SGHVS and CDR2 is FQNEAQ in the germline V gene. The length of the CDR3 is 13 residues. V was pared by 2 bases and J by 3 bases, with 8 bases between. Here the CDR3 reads CASSLRQDYEQYF. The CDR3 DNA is TGTGCCAGCAGCTTACGACAGGACTACGAGCAGTACTTC.

The CDR3 sequence is CASTPRGASLRGYTF. The DNA for the CDR3 is TGTGCCAGCACCCCGCGCGGGGCCTCCCTCCGTGGCTACACCTTC. J is TRBJ1-2 and V is TRBV28, with D tentatively TRBD1 (5 bases). CDR1 MDHEN and CDR2 SYDVKM come from the germline V gene. Trimming stripped 7 bases from V and 7 bases from J, with 22 bases between. The CDR3 has 15 residues.

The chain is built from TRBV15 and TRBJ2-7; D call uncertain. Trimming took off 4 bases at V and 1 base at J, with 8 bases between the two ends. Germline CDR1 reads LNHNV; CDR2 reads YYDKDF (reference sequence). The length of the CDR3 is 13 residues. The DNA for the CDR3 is TGTGCCACCAGCACAGGACGGTCCTACGAGCAGTACTTC. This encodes CATSTGRSYEQYF.

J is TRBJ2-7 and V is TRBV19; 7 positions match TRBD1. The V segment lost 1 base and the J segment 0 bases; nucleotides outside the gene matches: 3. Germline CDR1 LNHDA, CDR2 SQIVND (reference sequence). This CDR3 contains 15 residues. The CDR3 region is CASSIGDRSSYEQYF. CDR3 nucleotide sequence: TGTGCCAGTAGTATAGGGGACAGAAGCTCCTACGAGCAGTACTTC.

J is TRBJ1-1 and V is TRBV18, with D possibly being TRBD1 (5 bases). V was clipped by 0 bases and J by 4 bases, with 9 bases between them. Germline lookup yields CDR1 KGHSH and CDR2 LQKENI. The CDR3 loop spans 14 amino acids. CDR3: CASSPPGVFTEAFF. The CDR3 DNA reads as TGTGCCAGCTCACCACCAGGGGTATTCACTGAAGCTTTCTTT.

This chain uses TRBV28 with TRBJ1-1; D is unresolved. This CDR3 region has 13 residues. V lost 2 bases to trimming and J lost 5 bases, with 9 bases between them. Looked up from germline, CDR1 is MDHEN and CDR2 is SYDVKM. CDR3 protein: CASSLTAGTEAFF. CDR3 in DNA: TGTGCCAGCAGTTTAACGGCGGGGACTGAAGCTTTCTTT. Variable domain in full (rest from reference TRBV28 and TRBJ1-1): DVKVTQSSRYLVKRTGEKVFLECVQDMDHENMFWYRQDPGLGLRLIYFSYDVKMKEKGDIPEGYSVSREKKERFSLILESASTNQTSMYLCASSLTAGTEAFFGQGTRLTVV.

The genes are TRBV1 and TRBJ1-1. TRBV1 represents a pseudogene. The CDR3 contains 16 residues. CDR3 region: CTSSQEDPGRNTEAFF. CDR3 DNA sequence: TGCACCAGCAGCCAAGAAGACCCCGGCAGGAACACTGAAGCTTTCTTT.

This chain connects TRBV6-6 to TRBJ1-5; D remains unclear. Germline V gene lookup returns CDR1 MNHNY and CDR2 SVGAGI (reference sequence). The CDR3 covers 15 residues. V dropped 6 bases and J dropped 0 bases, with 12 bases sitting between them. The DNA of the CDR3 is TGTGCCAGCAGCAAAAACACATATAGCAATCAGCCCCAGCATTTT. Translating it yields CASSKNTYSNQPQHF.

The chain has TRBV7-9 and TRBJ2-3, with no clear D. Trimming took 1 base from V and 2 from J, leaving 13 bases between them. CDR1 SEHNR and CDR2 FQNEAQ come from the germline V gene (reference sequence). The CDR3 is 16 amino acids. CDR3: CASSLDPLQNTDTQYF. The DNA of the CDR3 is TGTGCCAGCAGCTTAGATCCCCTCCAGAACACAGATACGCAGTATTTT.

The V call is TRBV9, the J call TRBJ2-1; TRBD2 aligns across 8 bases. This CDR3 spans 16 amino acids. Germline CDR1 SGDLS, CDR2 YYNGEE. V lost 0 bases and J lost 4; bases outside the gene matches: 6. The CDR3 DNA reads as TGTGCCAGCAGCGTAGAGGGAAGCGGGAGTTACAATGAGCAGTTCTTC. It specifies CASSVEGSGSYNEQFF.

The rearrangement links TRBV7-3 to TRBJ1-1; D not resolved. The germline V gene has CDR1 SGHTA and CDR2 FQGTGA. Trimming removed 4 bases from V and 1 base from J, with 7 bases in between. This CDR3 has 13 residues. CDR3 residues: CASSSQENTEAFF. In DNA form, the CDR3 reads TGTGCCAGCAGCTCCCAGGAGAACACTGAAGCTTTCTTT.

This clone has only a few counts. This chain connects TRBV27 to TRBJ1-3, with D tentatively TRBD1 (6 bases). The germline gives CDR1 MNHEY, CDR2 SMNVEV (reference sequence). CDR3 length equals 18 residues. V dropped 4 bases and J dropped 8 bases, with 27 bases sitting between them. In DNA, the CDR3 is TGTGCCAGCAGTTCTCTGACAGGCCCTGATGGTTACGGGCACACCATATATTTT. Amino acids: CASSSLTGPDGYGHTIYF.

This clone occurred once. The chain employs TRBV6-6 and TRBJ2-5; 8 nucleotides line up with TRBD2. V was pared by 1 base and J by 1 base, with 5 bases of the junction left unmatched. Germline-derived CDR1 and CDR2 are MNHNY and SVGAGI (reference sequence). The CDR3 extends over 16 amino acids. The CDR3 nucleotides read TGTGCCAGCAGTTACTTAGCGGGATCCACCCAAGAGACCCAGTACTTC. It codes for CASSYLAGSTQETQYF.

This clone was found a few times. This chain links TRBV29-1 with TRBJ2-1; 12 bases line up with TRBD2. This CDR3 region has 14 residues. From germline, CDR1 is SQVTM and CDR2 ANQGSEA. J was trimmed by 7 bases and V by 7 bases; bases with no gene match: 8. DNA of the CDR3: TGCAGCGGGGGACTAGCGGGTATCGATAATGAGCAGTTCTTC. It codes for CSGGLAGIDNEQFF.

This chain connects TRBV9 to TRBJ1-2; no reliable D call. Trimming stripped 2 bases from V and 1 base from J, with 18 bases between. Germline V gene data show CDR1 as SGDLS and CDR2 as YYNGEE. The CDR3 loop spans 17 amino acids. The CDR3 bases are TGTGCCAGCAGCGTTTCCCCCCGGGCAGGATATAACTATGGCTACACCTTC. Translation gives CASSVSPRAGYNYGYTF.

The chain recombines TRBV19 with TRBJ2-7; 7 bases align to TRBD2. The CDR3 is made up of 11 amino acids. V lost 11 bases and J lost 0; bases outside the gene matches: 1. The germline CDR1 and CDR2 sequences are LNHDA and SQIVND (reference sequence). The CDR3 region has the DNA TGTGCCTCTAGCGGCTCCTACGAGCAGTACTTC. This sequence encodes CASSGSYEQYF.

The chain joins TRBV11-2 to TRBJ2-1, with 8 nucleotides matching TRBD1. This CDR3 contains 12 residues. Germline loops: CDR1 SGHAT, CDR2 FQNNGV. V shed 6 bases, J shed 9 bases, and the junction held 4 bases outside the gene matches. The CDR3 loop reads CASSRTGGEQFF. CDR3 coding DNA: TGTGCCAGCAGTAGAACAGGGGGTGAGCAGTTCTTC.

The CDR3, as DNA: TGTGCCAGCAGCTTAGCGCTTATCTCAGGCTATGGCTACACCTTC. Its protein is CASSLALISGYGYTF. This rearrangement joins TRBV7-9 to TRBJ1-2; no clear D gene. The CDR3 consists of 15 residues. Germline V gene lookup returns CDR1 SEHNR and CDR2 FQNEAQ (reference sequence). Trimming cost V 0 bases and J 4 bases, with 12 bases left between them.

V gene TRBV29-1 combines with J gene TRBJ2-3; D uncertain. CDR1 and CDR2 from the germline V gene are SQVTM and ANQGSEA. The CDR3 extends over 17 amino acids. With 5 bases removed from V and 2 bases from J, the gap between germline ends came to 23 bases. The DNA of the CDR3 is TGCAGCGTTCCTGAGACCCCCGGGCTGCTCCTCACAGATACGCAGTATTTT. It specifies CSVPETPGLLLTDTQYF.

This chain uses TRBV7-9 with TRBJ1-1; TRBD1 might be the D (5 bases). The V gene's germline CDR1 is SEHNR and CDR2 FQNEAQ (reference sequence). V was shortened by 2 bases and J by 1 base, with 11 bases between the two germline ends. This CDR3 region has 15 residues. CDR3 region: CASSLISGANTEAFF. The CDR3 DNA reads TGTGCCAGCAGCTTAATCTCCGGGGCGAACACTGAAGCTTTCTTT. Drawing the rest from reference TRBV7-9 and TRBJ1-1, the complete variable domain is DTGVSQNPRHKITKRGQNVTFRCDPISEHNRLYWYRQTLGQGPEFLTYFQNEAQLEKSRLLSDRFSAERPKGSFSTLEIQRTEQGDSAMYLCASSLISGANTEAFFGQGTRLTVV.

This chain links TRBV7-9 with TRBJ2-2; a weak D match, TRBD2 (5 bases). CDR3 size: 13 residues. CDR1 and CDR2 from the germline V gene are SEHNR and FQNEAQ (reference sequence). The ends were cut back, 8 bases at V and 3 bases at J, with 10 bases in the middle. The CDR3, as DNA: TGTGCCAGCCTGGGAGTTCACACCGGGGAGCTGTTTTTT. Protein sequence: CASLGVHTGELFF.